This note documents a single T cell receptor beta chain sequence. This sample stems from a study of Ad26.COV2.S vaccination and SARS-CoV-2 variants. Sequencing was performed with immunoSEQ multiplex PCR; in TCRdb, only in-frame clones are kept and a portion is missing. The sample has about 320,000 clones; 86% are singletons. Treatment noted: roughly 20 received Ad26.COV2.S at low or high dose, single or two shots; 5 received placebo; per-sample allocation not given. Repertoires come from day 63 after the first vaccine or placebo injection. This sequence originates from a person between 18 and 59 years old who received the Ad26.COV2.S COVID-19 vaccine or a placebo. The sequenced sample was peripheral blood, obtained in a trial of Ad26.COV2.S vaccine versus placebo.

The CDR3 loop is CASSIHTEGGYTF. CDR3 nucleotide sequence: TGTGCCAGTAGTATCCACACCGAGGGGGGCTACACCTTC. V usage is TRBV19 and J usage is TRBJ1-2; D may be TRBD1 (5 bases). Between the trimmed V and J ends, which lost 3 bases and 8 bases, there was a span of 13 bases. Germline V gives CDR1 LNHDA, CDR2 SQIVND (reference sequence). The CDR3 contains 13 residues. Filled out from reference TRBV19 and TRBJ1-2, the complete variable domain reads DGGITQSPKYLFRKEGQNVTLSCEQNLNHDAMYWYRQDPGQGLRLIYYSQIVNDFQKGDIAEGYSVSREKKESFPLTVTSAQKNPTAFYLCASSIHTEGGYTFGSGTRLTVV.